This T cell receptor beta chain was profiled in a study of PD-1 blockade in classical Hodgkin lymphoma. Regarding the study as a whole: A reduction in baseline TCR diversity was reportedly seen in newly diagnosed patients relative to healthy donors. Sources of repertoire differences remain undefined, possibly disease activity or prior therapy.

Data came from immunoSEQ multiplex PCR; TCRdb stores just in-frame clones and leaves some out. In the table there are almost 9,500 clones, more than 85% of which are singletons. This CDR3 region has 15 residues. Trimming took 6 bases from V and 4 from J; bases not matched to a gene: 5. In germline, CDR1 is MRHNA, CDR2 SNTAGT. Time point in this sample: newly diagnosed, previously untreated cHL patient sample. PBMCs were thawed, and CD8+ T cells were then isolated from them by magnetic negative selection. With respect to this clone: Its target is unknown.

This clonotype was obtained from a human donor with classical Hodgkin lymphoma. The chain joins TRBV6-4 to TRBJ2-3, with 12 bases lining up with TRBD2. Sample: CD8+ T cells from blood. The DNA of the CDR3 is TGTGCCAGCAGACAACTAGCGGGGGGCGCAGATACGCAGTATTTT. Translation gives CASRQLAGGADTQYF.